The entry that follows covers one T cell receptor beta chain sequence. The antigen is undetermined. Indicated time point: week 23, last vaccination. Vaccination comprised doses that each held 300 ug of mutant IDH1 20-mer peptide, plus topical imiquimod. In every donor, the tumor was a new WHO grade 3 or 4 IDH1-mutant, ATRX-lost astrocytoma. The sample is drawn from a study of a mutant IDH1 vaccine in newly diagnosed glioma. In the study overall: Previous treatment comprised radiotherapy, temozolomide, or both, mostly both. Overall study findings and caveats: Changes in the top peripheral T cell clonotypes seemingly had no bearing on pseudoprogression. A vaccine-induced immune response developed in 93.3% of the patients.

Method: immunoSEQ multiplex PCR; TCRdb's copy keeps in-frame clones and lacks some. The sample has some 80,000 clones, approximately 85% seen once. The CDR3 spans 11 residues. The V and J ends lost 1 base and 8 bases respectively, with 4 bases between them. In germline, CDR1 is SGHRS, CDR2 YFSETQ. The sequence was collected from a woman in her forties or fifties with glioma. This chain connects TRBV5-1 to TRBJ2-1; D gene unclear. Sequenced here: PBMCs, sampled from a glioma patient whose treatment included an IDH1 peptide vaccine. The DNA for the CDR3 is TGCGCCAGCAGCTTGACCTATGAGCAGTTCTTC. Amino acids: CASSLTYEQFF. The full variable domain, in which reference TRBV5-1 and TRBJ2-1 provide the parts outside the CDR3, is KAGVTQTPRYLIKTRGQQVTLSCSPISGHRSVSWYQQTPGQGLQFLFEYFSETQRNKGNFPGRFSGRQFSNSRSEMNVSTLELGDSALYLCASSLTYEQFFGPGTRLTVL.